The source of this T cell receptor (beta chain) is a study of cytomegalovirus exposure and HLA in healthy donors. Germline CDR1 SGHRS, CDR2 YFSETQ. V was clipped by 4 bases and J by 1 base, with 11 bases between them. This CDR3 region has 15 residues. 13 Jbeta primers and 60 Vbeta primers were used for the PCR. Sequencing was performed with immunoSEQ multiplex PCR; in TCRdb, only in-frame clones are kept and a portion is missing. In the table there are 100,000 to 150,000 clones, just over 75% of which are singletons. This clonotype was sampled from a woman in her 50s in good health and CMV-seronegative. Sequencing input: PBMCs. The V and J genes are TRBV5-1 and TRBJ2-2; TRBD1 might be the D (6 bases). The CDR3 nucleotides read TGCGCCAGCAGCAAGGGACAACGGAACACCGGGGAGCTGTTTTTT. Translated: CASSKGQRNTGELFF.